Below are 3 T cell receptor beta chains sequenced from a single sample in a study of cytomegalovirus exposure and HLA in healthy donors (TCRdb year 2017). Receptor amplification or capture employed the immunoSEQ multiplex PCR assay. For the multiplex PCR, a mixture combining 60 forward primers for TCR Vbeta segments and 13 reverse primers for TCR Jbeta segments was used. Not all clones reach the TCRdb copy of this immuneACCESS table, which keeps in-frame sequences only. Checked studies attribute under half of the gap to unresolved V genes and leave the rest unexplained. Present in this sample are some 84,000 clones, roughly 63% of which were seen just once. About 15% of the sample comes from the top ten. Sequencing was performed on PBMCs. These receptors came from a woman aged 40 to 55 in good health and CMV-seropositive.

There are a few counts of this clone. The chain is built from TRBV10-3 and TRBJ2-1; TRBD2 matches at 7 bases. V trimming: 5 bases; J trimming: 0 bases; junction bases outside the gene matches: 4. Germline loops: CDR1 ENHRY, CDR2 SYGVKD. This CDR3 has 15 amino acids. CDR3 nucleotides: TGTGCCATCAGTAACGGGAGGAGCTCCTACAATGAGCAGTTCTTC. Its protein is CAISNGRSSYNEQFF.

In this sample, this clone turned up a few times. The chain carries TRBV30 and TRBJ2-3; 10 positions match TRBD1. The V gene end was trimmed by 0 bases and the J gene end by 2 bases; junction bases not matched to a gene: 8. From germline, CDR1 is GTSNPN and CDR2 SVGIG (reference sequence). This CDR3 region has 17 residues. The CDR3 region has the DNA TGTGCCTGGAGTGTGGAAGACAGGGGGCTAACCACAGATACGCAGTATTTT. The encoded protein is CAWSVEDRGLTTDTQYF. The variable domain in full, completed from reference TRBV30 and TRBJ2-3, reads SQTIHQWPATLVQPVGSPLSLECTVEGTSNPNLYWYRQAAGRGLQLLFYSVGIGQISSEVPQNLSASRPQDRQFILSSKKLLLSDSGFYLCAWSVEDRGLTTDTQYFGPGTRLTVL.

CDR3 coding DNA: TGTGCCAGCAGCCCCATCCGGGGATTGATTAGTGAGCAGTTCTTC. It codes for CASSPIRGLISEQFF. V is TRBV7-9 and J is TRBJ2-1; possible D gene TRBD2, 5 bases. The CDR3 loop spans 15 amino acids. V was pared by 5 bases and J by 9 bases, with 20 bases between. Germline CDR1 is SEHNR and CDR2 is FQNEAQ (reference sequence).